Listed below are T cell receptor beta chains from one sample, sequenced in a study of memory CD4+ T cells and cytomegalovirus serostatus. Here immunoSEQ multiplex PCR was the method, and the copy in TCRdb shows in-frame clones only, minus some. This table has some 54,000 clones, over 70% appearing once. Sequenced: memory CD4+ T cells from blood. These receptors all come from an adult in good health and CMV-seropositive. CDR3s include the opening cysteine and the closing phenylalanine or tryptophan. D genes are given only for firm matches.

TRBJ1-2	.	TRBV6-5	TGTGCCAGCAGGAACCCTCCCGGGGGTAGCTACACCTTC	CASRNPPGGSYTF
TRBJ2-5	.	TRBV11-2	TGTGCCAGCAGCCCCGACTACCAAGAGACCCAGTACTTC	CASSPDYQETQYF
TRBJ1-5	.	TRBV28	TGTGCCAGCAGTTCACATCCCAGGCAGCCCCAGCATTTT	CASSSHPRQPQHF
TRBJ1-5	TRBD1	TRBV2	TGTGCCACATCCAGCCAGGGGGGGACTCAGCCCCAGCATTTT	CATSSQGGTQPQHF
TRBJ2-7	TRBD2	TRBV6-1	TGTGCCAGCAACTCCGGGACTAGCGTTTACGAGCAGTACTTC	CASNSGTSVYEQYF
TRBJ2-3	TRBD2	TRBV4-3	TGCGCCAGCAGCTTCCGACTAGCGGGGACAGATACGCAGTATTTT	CASSFRLAGTDTQYF
TRBJ1-2	.	TRBV27	TGTGCCAGCAGTCCCCGCAGGGATGGCTATGGCTACACCTTC	CASSPRRDGYGYTF
TRBJ2-7	.	TRBV18	TGTGCCAGCTCACCACGACTGACGGACGAGCAGTACTTC	CASSPRLTDEQYF
TRBJ1-4	.	TRBV25-1	TGTGCCAGCAGTGAATCAACAGGGATTCGTAATGAAAAACTGTTTTTT	CASSESTGIRNEKLFF
TRBJ1-5	.	TRBV10-2	TGCGCCAGCAGAGCTAACAGAGACAATCAGCCCCAGCATTTT	CASRANRDNQPQHF